A selection of T cell receptor beta chains follows, all from one sample in a study of T cells in Graves' hyperthyroidism and ophthalmopathy. Each CDR3 protein is one row after TCRdb ran MiXCR on the multiplex PCR reads. Altogether nearly 600,000 distinct CDR3 sequences are present, over 11% being singletons, with the ten largest covering more than 5%. Sequencing input: blood. The receptors derive from a woman in her thirties with Graves' hyperthyroidism that later progressed to Graves' ophthalmopathy. Both conserved end residues are trimmed from each CDR3. The D gene is left open where the match is weak.

j_call d_call v_call cdr3_aa
TRBJ2-4 - TRBV20-1 SARRDESIQY
TRBJ2-5 TRBD1 TRBV24-1 ATSAGTGEETQY
TRBJ2-2 TRBD2 TRBV11-1 ASSLVAGVYGELF
TRBJ1-5 - TRBV6-1 ASSPPNQPQH
TRBJ2-7 TRBD2 TRBV7-2 ASSPGLAGYGEQY
TRBJ2-5 - TRBV2 ASSVIRGEETQY
TRBJ2-2 TRBD2 TRBV10-3 AIGSGLAVNTGELF
TRBJ2-1 TRBD1 TRBV5-1 ASTTGEAIMGYEQF
TRBJ2-2 TRBD2 TRBV18 ASSPGLAATGELF
TRBJ1-5 - TRBV7-9 ASSLETGGNQPQH
TRBJ2-1 TRBD2 TRBV2 ASTASGSLTAYNEQF
TRBJ2-7 TRBD1 TRBV6-1 ASKEYRGPYEQY
TRBJ1-6 - TRBV10-3 AISRPDNNSPLH
TRBJ2-3 - TRBV3-1 ASSLFSADTQY
TRBJ2-1 - TRBV11-1 ASSSPPAGSYNEQF
TRBJ2-3 TRBD1 TRBV24-1 ATSDRRTGATDTQY
TRBJ1-5 - TRBV11-2 ASSYGTGNQPQH
TRBJ1-2 TRBD1 TRBV12-3/TRBV12-4 ASSLGTGVRYT
TRBJ1-2 - TRBV14 ASSLSGYSNYGYT
TRBJ1-2 - TRBV29-1 SVESTGRSHGYT
TRBJ2-5 - TRBV5-4 ASSRDSRPETQY
TRBJ2-7 - TRBV6-1 ASSQTPAAEQY
TRBJ1-1 - TRBV6-1 ASSEAGMNTEAF
TRBJ2-1 - TRBV14 ASSQDLAGRHYNEQF
TRBJ2-6 - TRBV3-1 ASSQVTGVGTVLT
TRBJ1-1 - TRBV18 ASSPNPPGLNTEAF
TRBJ1-2 - TRBV7-2 ASSLGPGGYT
TRBJ2-7 TRBD2 TRBV18 ASSLSRTSVYEQY
TRBJ1-4 - TRBV9 ASSAGILNEKLF
TRBJ1-4 - TRBV11-2 ASSFGGSGEKLF
TRBJ1-1 TRBD1 TRBV5-1 ASSLEPTGAGTEAF
TRBJ1-2 - TRBV11-2 ASSLISSANYGYT
TRBJ1-1 - TRBV15 ATTLQTNTEAF
TRBJ1-1 - TRBV28 ASSLYEVAF
TRBJ2-4 - TRBV15 ATSEIFGRQAKNIQY
TRBJ2-1 - TRBV20-1 SATSGLLNNEQF
TRBJ1-1 - TRBV7-8 ASSLQAMNTEAF
TRBJ2-5 TRBD1 TRBV6-2/TRBV6-3 ASSPTGGTETQY
TRBJ1-2 - TRBV27 ASKPFPWGVVWT
TRBJ1-6 - TRBV7-9 ASSSQSSYNSPLH
TRBJ2-1 - TRBV11-2 ASSLGDGAFSYNEQF
TRBJ2-3 - TRBV7-3 ASSFNGGTDTQY
TRBJ2-1 TRBD2 TRBV2 ASSESTSGRGEQF
TRBJ2-1 TRBD2 TRBV29-1 SVDLGRENEQF
TRBJ2-7 - TRBV6-2/TRBV6-3 ASSYRIYEQY
TRBJ1-5 - TRBV19 ASSTSGALSNQPQH
TRBJ1-5 - TRBV28 ASLRTAYNQPQH
TRBJ2-7 TRBD1 TRBV7-9 ASSLAQGACEQY
TRBJ2-1 TRBD1 TRBV10-1 ASSDRDRVNEQF
TRBJ2-7 - TRBV24-1 ATSDPGREQY